The 32 T cell receptor beta chains given below trace back to one sample, sequenced in a study of cytomegalovirus exposure and HLA in healthy donors. It was with 60 Vbeta and 13 Jbeta primers that the PCR ran. Some clones are missing from TCRdb's copy, which holds only in-frame ones; the method was immunoSEQ multiplex PCR. There are tens of thousands of clones in the sample; around 80% occur only once, and less than 5.5% lies in the top ten. Sequenced sample: PBMCs. The receptors were gathered from a male donor in good health and CMV-seropositive.

The rearrangement uses TRBV12-5 and TRBJ1-6; D is unclear. With 5 bases removed from V and 13 bases from J, the gap between germline ends came to 15 bases. Per germline, CDR1 LGHNT and CDR2 FRNRAP. CDR3 size: 13 residues. DNA of the CDR3: TGTGCTAGTGGTATTGAGAGGGCCCATCCCCTCCACTTT. Translating gives CASGIERAHPLHF.

The rearrangement links TRBV6-5 to TRBJ1-1; 7 bases match TRBD1. V lost 2 bases and J lost 4; bases outside the gene matches: 10. Germline-derived CDR1 and CDR2 are MNHEY and SVGAGI. The CDR3 contains 16 residues. The CDR3 region is CASSYVLGGQGTEAFF. The CDR3 nucleotides are TGTGCCAGCAGTTACGTGTTAGGGGGCCAAGGCACTGAAGCTTTCTTT.

This clone was seen a few times. The CDR3 DNA reads TGTGCCAGCAGCTTAACAGCGCGGGAGCAGTTCTTC. The encoded protein is CASSLTAREQFF. V gene TRBV7-3 combines with J gene TRBJ2-1; D remains ambiguous. The CDR3 is 12 residues long. Between the trimmed V and J ends, which lost 0 bases and 10 bases, there was a span of 7 bases. From germline, CDR1 is SGHTA and CDR2 FQGTGA. The full variable domain, completed using reference TRBV7-3 and TRBJ2-1, is GAGVSQTPSNKVTEKGKYVELRCDPISGHTALYWYRQSLGQGPEFLIYFQGTGAADDSGLPNDRFFAVRPEGSVSTLKIQRTERGDSAVYLCASSLTAREQFFGPGTRLTVL.

The J gene is TRBJ1-2, the V gene TRBV28, with TRBD1 matching 7 bases. The CDR3 extends over 12 amino acids. Germline trimming cut 7 bases from V and 8 bases from J; bases unmatched to any gene: 7. CDR1 is MDHEN and CDR2 is SYDVKM in the germline V gene. CDR3 DNA sequence: TGTGCCAGCACTCCCAGGGGGATCGGCTACACCTTC. This translates into CASTPRGIGYTF.

V is TRBV7-3 and J is TRBJ2-1; 8 bases match TRBD1. Germline CDR1 reads SGHTA; CDR2 reads FQGTGA. There are 13 residues in the CDR3. V was clipped by 5 bases and J by 9 bases; unmatched bases: 6. The CDR3 sequence: CASSRQGAVEQFF. CDR3 DNA: TGTGCCAGCAGCCGGCAGGGGGCCGTTGAGCAGTTCTTC.

The V gene is TRBV19, the J gene TRBJ2-3; D is ambiguous. Trimming removed 1 base from V and 4 bases from J, with 6 bases in between. The CDR3 consists of 13 residues. Germline V gene data show CDR1 as LNHDA and CDR2 as SQIVND (reference sequence). CDR3 sequence reads: CASSIVVADTQYF. CDR3 DNA sequence: TGTGCCAGTAGTATAGTAGTGGCAGATACGCAGTATTTT.

The chain uses TRBV5-1 and TRBJ1-6; D possibly corresponds to TRBD1 (5 bases). This CDR3 has 13 residues. Trimming shortened V by 4 bases and J by 9 bases, and 11 bases separated the two germline ends. Germline V gene data show CDR1 as SGHRS and CDR2 as YFSETQ. The CDR3 reads CASSAREGSPLHF. The CDR3 bases are TGCGCCAGCAGCGCCAGGGAGGGTTCACCCCTCCACTTT.

This clone showed up just a few times. The V gene is TRBV14, the J gene TRBJ2-1; 8 bases map to TRBD2. Trimming at V came to 0 bases and at J to 8 bases, leaving 12 bases not matched to a gene. In germline, CDR1 is SGHDN, CDR2 FVKESK. The CDR3 length is 17 residues. CDR3 loop: CASSQDQGTRFRDEQFF. In nucleotides, the CDR3 is TGTGCCAGCAGCCAAGATCAGGGGACTAGGTTCCGCGATGAGCAGTTCTTC.

The V gene is TRBV6-5, the J gene TRBJ1-6; D remains ambiguous. The ends were cut back, 3 bases at V and 7 bases at J, with 10 bases in the middle. The CDR3 is made up of 14 amino acids. CDR1 is MNHEY, CDR2 SVGAGI, per germline. The CDR3 DNA is TGTGCCAGCAGTTATAGGCCAGGCAATTCACCCCTCCACTTT. It codes for CASSYRPGNSPLHF.

The chain joins TRBV2 to TRBJ2-3, with 10 bases that match TRBD1. V was pared by 6 bases and J by 5 bases, with 8 bases of the junction left unmatched. The germline V gene has CDR1 SNHLY and CDR2 FYNNEI. The CDR3 is 15 amino acids. The CDR3 bases are TGTGCCAGCAGCGATCGACAGGGGGCCGGAGATACGCAGTATTTT. Amino acids: CASSDRQGAGDTQYF.

The chain joins TRBV6-1 to TRBJ2-1; D might be TRBD2 (5 bases). Per germline, CDR1 MNHNS and CDR2 SASEGT. V was clipped by 8 bases and J by 6 bases, with 17 bases between them. The CDR3 is made up of 14 amino acids. CDR3 bases: TGTGCCAGCCAAGCACCTGGTACTAGCAATGAGCAGTTCTTC. This gives the protein CASQAPGTSNEQFF.

This rearrangement joins TRBV29-1 to TRBJ1-1; tentative D call: TRBD1 (6 bases). The V gene lost 7 bases and the J gene lost 2 bases, with 17 bases spanning the gap. The germline V gene has CDR1 SQVTM and CDR2 ANQGSEA. The CDR3 length is 14 residues. CDR3 bases: TGCAGCGGGATCCCGACAGGCATTAACACTGAAGCTTTCTTT. Encoded protein: CSGIPTGINTEAFF.

V gene TRBV21-1 combines with J gene TRBJ1-5. TRBV21-1 is a known pseudogene. The CDR3 sequence is 20 residues long. The CDR3 protein is CASSKMGYSVGSYSNRPQHF. The CDR3 region has the DNA TGTGCCAGCAGCAAAATGGGTTATTCGGTGGGTTCCTATAGCAATCGGCCCCAGCATTTT.

The chain is built from TRBV11-2 and TRBJ2-7; D perhaps matches TRBD2 (5 bases). The CDR3 covers 14 residues. Germline V lookup: CDR1 SGHAT, CDR2 FQNNGV. The V gene lost 3 bases and the J gene lost 4 bases, with 13 bases spanning the gap. Here the CDR3 reads CASSLGSSTYEQYF. In DNA form, the CDR3 reads TGTGCCAGCAGCTTGGGGAGTTCGACGTACGAGCAGTACTTC.

V and J are TRBV5-6 and TRBJ1-4, with 9 bases identical to TRBD1. Germline CDR1 SGHDT, CDR2 YYEEEE. This CDR3 region has 16 residues. V lost 1 base to trimming and J lost 2 bases; unmatched junction nucleotides: 3. CDR3 sequence (DNA): TGTGCCAGCAGCTTGACAGGACAGGGGACTAATGAAAAACTGTTTTTT. Translating it yields CASSLTGQGTNEKLFF.

The chain joins TRBV5-8 to TRBJ1-6; 10 nucleotides align to TRBD1. This CDR3 comprises 15 residues. With 4 bases clipped from V and 9 bases from J, the junction kept 7 bases outside the gene matches. The germline CDR1 and CDR2 sequences are SGHTS and YDEGEE. The CDR3: CASSLRDRGFSPLHF. The CDR3 coding sequence is TGTGCCAGCAGCCTCCGGGACAGGGGTTTTTCACCCCTCCACTTT.

The chain uses TRBV5-6 and TRBJ2-7, with 7 nucleotides matching TRBD2. The junction had 2 bases not matched to a gene; V was cut back by 0 bases and J by 5 bases. Germline CDR1 is SGHDT and CDR2 is YYEEEE. The CDR3 covers 13 residues. DNA of the CDR3: TGTGCCAGCAGCTTGGTGGGGACTAACGAGCAGTACTTC. Residues: CASSLVGTNEQYF.

Here the CDR3 reads CASSPGTGGRSTDTQYF. The CDR3 region has the DNA TGTGCCAGCAGCCCCGGGACAGGGGGCCGAAGCACAGATACGCAGTATTTT. The chain couples TRBV5-4 to TRBJ2-3; 12 bases align to TRBD1. The length of the CDR3 is 17 residues. V lost 4 bases, J lost 0 bases, and 6 bases stayed unmatched. The germline gives CDR1 SGHNT, CDR2 YYREEE (reference sequence).

This clone was observed a few times. A read error may produce the germline difference seen at one junction end. The V call is TRBV7-8, the J call TRBJ2-7; D may be TRBD1 (6 bases). The CDR3 is 14 residues long. Germline loops: CDR1 SGHVS, CDR2 FQNEAQ. The chain's CDR3 is CASTLGTTSYEQYF. DNA of the CDR3: TGTGCCAGCACCTTAGGGACAACTTCCTACGAGCAGTACTTC.

This chain links TRBV29-1 with TRBJ1-4; maybe TRBD1 (5 bases). Germline values: CDR1 SQVTM, CDR2 ANQGSEA. V gave up 4 bases and J gave up 6 bases, with 15 bases separating them. CDR3 size: 14 residues. Written as DNA, the CDR3 is TGCAGCGTTGGGTCGGACATCGGGCATGAAAAACTGTTTTTT. Protein sequence: CSVGSDIGHEKLFF.

This chain joins TRBV2 and TRBJ2-7, with 11 nucleotides matching TRBD1. The CDR3 totals 13 residues. V shed 6 bases, J shed 6 bases, and the junction held 4 bases outside the gene matches. Germline CDR1 reads SNHLY; CDR2 reads FYNNEI. The CDR3 bases are TGTGCCAGCAGCGGACAGGGGGCGGGCGAGCAGTACTTC. It specifies CASSGQGAGEQYF.

This sequence joins TRBV11-3 and TRBJ2-5; D unclear. Judging by the DNA end, TRBJ2-7 fits better; the J call may be wrong. Looked up from germline, CDR1 is SGHNT and CDR2 is YENEEA. The CDR3 has 14 amino acids. In DNA, the CDR3 is TGTGCCAGCAGCTCTTGGAATAATAGCTACGAGCAGTACTTC. Its translation is CASSSWNNSYEQYF.

The CDR3 DNA follows: TGTGCCTGGTCGGGACAGGGGGACGGTGAGCAGTTCTTC. Translation gives CAWSGQGDGEQFF. The chain links TRBV30 to TRBJ2-1, with 11 nucleotides matching TRBD1. In germline, CDR1 is GTSNPN, CDR2 SVGIG (reference sequence). This CDR3 is 13 amino acids long. V was pared by 5 bases and J by 9 bases, with 6 bases of the junction left unmatched.

Here the CDR3 reads CATSRDKNKQDEKLFF. DNA for the CDR3: TGTGCCACCAGCAGAGATAAAAACAAACAAGATGAAAAACTGTTTTTT. This sequence joins TRBV15 and TRBJ1-4; D is undetermined. CDR3 length: 16 amino acids. V was pared by 0 bases and J by 6 bases, with 14 bases between. Germline V CDR1 and CDR2: LNHNV, YYDKDF (reference sequence).

The rearrangement uses TRBV5-1 and TRBJ2-3; 7 bases align to TRBD2. This CDR3 is 16 amino acids long. V lost 5 bases, J lost 0 bases, and 9 bases stayed unmatched. Germline V gives CDR1 SGHRS, CDR2 YFSETQ. CDR3 in DNA: TGCGCCAGCAGGAATCCGGGGGGAGGTAGCACAGATACGCAGTATTTT. Translation gives CASRNPGGGSTDTQYF.

This clone was seen more than once but under ten times. The chain links TRBV5-6 to TRBJ2-7; 7 bases match TRBD2. Germline V gene data show CDR1 as SGHDT and CDR2 as YYEEEE. The V segment lost 5 bases and the J segment 6 bases; nucleotides outside the gene matches: 8. This CDR3 comprises 13 residues. The CDR3: CASRRGYLGEQYF. CDR3 sequence (DNA): TGTGCCAGCAGGCGGGGGTACCTAGGCGAGCAGTACTTC. The whole variable domain, remainder taken from reference TRBV5-6 and TRBJ2-7, is DAGVTQSPTHLIKTRGQQVTLRCSPKSGHDTVSWYQQALGQGPQFIFQYYEEEERQRGNFPDRFSGHQFPNYSSELNVNALLLGDSALYLCASRRGYLGEQYFGPGTRLTVT.

The CDR3 DNA is TGTGCCAGCAGCGCGCGACAGGGGCGGGCCAAAAACATTCAGTACTTC. It is translated as CASSARQGRAKNIQYF. V usage is TRBV7-2 and J usage is TRBJ2-4, with 8 bases lining up with TRBD1. In germline, CDR1 is SGHTA, CDR2 FQGNSA. V was clipped by 5 bases and J by 1 base; unmatched bases: 7. The CDR3 sequence is 16 residues long.

This clone was seen only once. This chain uses TRBV4-1 with TRBJ2-1; 12 positions match TRBD1. V shed 6 bases and J 2 bases; nucleotides not matched to a gene: 11. This CDR3 spans 18 amino acids. The germline CDR1 and CDR2 sequences are MGHRA and YSYEKL. The CDR3, as DNA: TGCGCCAGCAGGTTCGGGACAGGGGGCACGGGGGCCTACAATGAGCAGTTCTTC. It yields the protein CASRFGTGGTGAYNEQFF.

The chain recombines TRBV6-5 with TRBJ2-4; possibly TRBD2 for D (5 bases). CDR1 and CDR2 (germline): MNHEY, SVGAGI. The CDR3 extends over 12 amino acids. Between the trimmed V and J ends, which lost 8 bases and 7 bases, there was a span of 12 bases. CDR3 protein: CASGRRMNIQYF. The CDR3 DNA is TGTGCCAGCGGGAGACGTATGAACATTCAGTACTTC.

The rearrangement links TRBV12-5 to TRBJ1-3; 11 nucleotides line up with TRBD1. Germline trimming cut 1 base from V and 3 bases from J; bases unmatched to any gene: 8. CDR1 and CDR2 from the germline V gene are LGHNT and FRNRAP. The length of the CDR3 is 18 residues. The CDR3 bases are TGTGCTAGTGGTTTGGAAGGGACAGGGGGTTTCCGTGGAAACACCATATATTTT. Its protein is CASGLEGTGGFRGNTIYF.

The chain joins TRBV19 to TRBJ2-7, with 7 bases fitting TRBD1. The germline V gene has CDR1 LNHDA and CDR2 SQIVND (reference sequence). This CDR3 has 15 amino acids. V lost 4 bases to trimming and J lost 5 bases; unmatched junction nucleotides: 11. The CDR3 nucleotides read TGTGCCAGTAGTAAACAGACAGGGAAAGGGGACGAGCAGTACTTC. It specifies CASSKQTGKGDEQYF.

The V call is TRBV18, the J call TRBJ2-1; 9 bases align to TRBD1. Losses at the gene ends were 6 bases for V and 5 bases for J; bases not matched to a gene: 8. The germline gives CDR1 KGHSH, CDR2 LQKENI. This CDR3 spans 15 amino acids. The CDR3 region has the DNA TGTGCCAGCTCCCCTTCGACAGGGGGAAACAATGAGCAGTTCTTC. Translating gives CASSPSTGGNNEQFF.